Listed here are 3 T cell receptor beta chains from one sample, sequenced in a study of T cell repertoires in cytomegalovirus infection. In TCRdb, the reads were re-called with MiXCR into one record per CDR3 protein. The table includes more than 650,000 distinct CDR3 sequences, less than 40% detected once. The sequenced sample consisted of PBMCs. These receptors were obtained from a human donor in good health (CMV status not recorded). Some clones in this sample may be carry-over from other donors' samples.

V usage is TRBV29-1 and J usage is TRBJ1-1; no reliable D call. With 4 bases removed from V and 1 base from J, the gap between germline ends came to 10 bases. Germline V CDR1 and CDR2: SQVTM, ANQGSEA. This CDR3 has 13 amino acids. The CDR3 here is CSVVWNRNTEAFF. Here the CDR3 DNA reads TGCAGCGTTGTATGGAACCGGAACACTGAAGCTTTCTTT.

The CDR3, as DNA: TGTGCCAGCAGCTTAAGTGGCGGGTTCTCTGGAAACACCATATATTTT. Translation gives CASSLSGGFSGNTIYF. This sequence joins TRBV7-6 and TRBJ1-3; D is unclear. V lost 2 bases and J lost 0, with 11 bases in between. CDR1 and CDR2 from the germline V gene are SGHVS and FNYEAQ. This CDR3 has 16 amino acids.

The table lists this clonotype with a few counts. The chain joins TRBV4-1 to TRBJ1-4, with no clear D. The length of the CDR3 is 11 residues. V was pared by 1 base and J by 10 bases, with 4 bases between. Germline CDR1 reads MGHRA; CDR2 reads YSYEKL. CDR3 nucleotide sequence: TGCGCCAGCAGCCAAGGGGGAAAACTGTTTTTT. Its protein product is CASSQGGKLFF.